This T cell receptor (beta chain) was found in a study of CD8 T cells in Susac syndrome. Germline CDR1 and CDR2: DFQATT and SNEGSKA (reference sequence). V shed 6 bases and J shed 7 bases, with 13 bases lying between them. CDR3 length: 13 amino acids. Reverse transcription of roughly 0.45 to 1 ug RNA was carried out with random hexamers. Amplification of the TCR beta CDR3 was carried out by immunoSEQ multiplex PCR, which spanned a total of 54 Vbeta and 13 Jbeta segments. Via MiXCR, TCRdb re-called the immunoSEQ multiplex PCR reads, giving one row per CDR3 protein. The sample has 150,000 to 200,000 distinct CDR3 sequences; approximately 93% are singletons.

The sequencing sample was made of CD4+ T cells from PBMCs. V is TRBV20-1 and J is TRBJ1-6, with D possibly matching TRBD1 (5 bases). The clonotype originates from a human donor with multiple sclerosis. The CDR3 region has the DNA TGCAGTGCCACCGGGGGGGGAAATTCACCCCTCCACTTT. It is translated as CSATGGGNSPLHF.